This record concerns one T cell receptor (beta chain) sequence. Its antigen is not known. These data are taken from a study of cytomegalovirus exposure and HLA in healthy donors. Whole-study findings and limits: Later analysis showed most CMV-associated TCR beta chains appearing HLA-restricted. Most TCR sequences proved rare, with some public TCRs found in many donors.

With 60 Vbeta and 13 Jbeta primers, the PCR was carried out. Produced via immunoSEQ multiplex PCR; TCRdb's table is partial and in-frame only. The data contain some 250,000 clones, roughly 80% of them singletons. Sequences were obtained from PBMCs. The TCR was taken from a woman aged 40 to 50 in good health and CMV-seropositive.

CDR3 sequence reads: CASSTSSGISGNTIYF. The CDR3 DNA sequence: TGTGCCAGCAGCACTTCCTCAGGGATCTCTGGAAACACCATATATTTT. The chain uses TRBV7-8 and TRBJ1-3; D perhaps matches TRBD1 (5 bases). The germline V gene has CDR1 SGHVS and CDR2 FQNEAQ. With 5 bases removed from V and 0 bases from J, the gap between germline ends came to 14 bases. The CDR3 is 16 amino acids.